The entry below describes one T cell receptor beta chain. This clone was found once. Which antigen it targets is not known. Base qualities were left out, and no much larger clone turns up one base away. Library method: the immunoSEQ multiplex PCR assay. The table was pulled from immuneACCESS by TCRdb, which kept in-frame rearrangements only. Such tables lose some clones; where checked, under half of the loss comes from unresolved V genes, and the rest has no known cause. The sample table holds some 12,000 clones, of which roughly 80% were seen once. Approximately 14% of the sample comes from the top ten. The CDR3 goes from the cysteine to the phenylalanine over 14 residues. Here the CDR3 DNA is all that survives: 42 bases in frame from base 1. V is clipped by 1 base and J by 1 base, and the sequence between their germline boundaries is 7 bases long. The CDR1 and CDR2 encoded by the germline V gene are SGHTA and FQGNSA.

This entry belongs to a study of technical replicates of blood from a handful of donors (dated by TCRdb to the late 2010s). Material: PBMCs. The origin of this receptor is a human donor in good health. The V gene is TRBV7-2 and the J gene is TRBJ2-5; the D region possibly corresponds to TRBD2 (5 bases align). The CDR3 amino acid sequence is: CASSLGAAQETQYF. The sequenced DNA: TGTGCCAGCAGCTTAGGAGCGGCCCAAGAGACCCAGTACTTC.